This T cell receptor beta chain was sequenced in a study of blood T cell repertoires in COVID-19. Overall study context: COVID-19 samples from acute and convalescent phases originated in the United States, Italy and Spain. In each case, the material was cDNA or gDNA derived from T cells, B-cell-depleted T cells, or PBMCs.

This CDR3 is built from 16 residues. V lost 1 base to trimming and J lost 3 bases; unmatched junction nucleotides: 5. The germline gives CDR1 LGHNT, CDR2 FRNRAP. Measured with immunoSEQ multiplex PCR; TCRdb has only the in-frame clones, and not every one. The sample includes roughly 190,000 clones, less than 95% of them seen just once. Recruited during active infection, patients (from Seattle) were subsequently followed longitudinally. The chain links TRBV12-5 to TRBJ2-3; 9 bases match TRBD2. This clonotype originated in a man younger than 40 with COVID-19, enrolled during active disease. Sequencing used peripheral blood. The chain's CDR3 is CASGLGGRGGTDTQYF. In DNA, the CDR3 is TGTGCTAGTGGTTTGGGGGGGCGGGGGGGGACAGATACGCAGTATTTT.